This T cell receptor beta chain was sequenced in a study of long-term antiretroviral therapy in people with HIV (dated by TCRdb to the early 2020s). Background on the whole study: The earliest samples were collected roughly a decade before the 2015 WHO recommendation for immediate ART, at a time when ART was usually postponed until CD4 counts fell. From 25 to 30 adults with confirmed HIV infection, the cohort provided 192 cryopreserved PBMC samples, gathered serially across a mean of about six years (range 1-12). A retrospective serial study tested whether ART initiation and durable HIV suppression were associated with changes in peripheral blood TRB repertoire composition and diversity. About 40% of the roughly 30 participants with HIV were female. No cross-contamination during QIAcube processing was shown when test extractions of a monoclonal T-cell line were performed alongside fewer than 40 polyclonal samples.

Participants were included only if at least one PBMC sample before ART initiation and at least two post-ART samples were available. All participants with HIV were treated in the United States of America. Before DNA extraction, cryopreserved samples containing about 0.9-11 million PBMC were thawed and washed. At the time of the earliest PBMC sample, participants with HIV were aged between 23 and 54 years. PBMC samples were contributed by each participant from 1-4 timepoints before ART initiation and 2-8 timepoints after ART initiation, with a median of 7 samples. For every participant, serial HIV viral load, CD4+ T-cell count, ART history and demographic data were obtained. A Qiagen kit on a QIAcube was used to extract genomic DNA from unsorted PBMC, with samples processed in batches of 12. The immunoSEQ hsTCRB v3.0 assay was used at survey level resolution to sequence the TRB variable region. The targeted TRB sequencing depth was about 40,000-55,000 T-cell genomes per sample. An Illumina MiSeq with a v3 150-cycle kit was used to sequence the pooled TRB libraries. On the study's bioinformatics: Repertoire analysis was run in R within a reproducible Nextflow workflow that covered QC, data transformation and analysis. LymphoSeq2, an R package for exploring AIRR-Seq data, was used to implement the custom analyses. A handful of samples yielding fewer than 5000 total TRB sequences were excluded, leaving approximately 200 analyzed HIV repertoires. Of the 188 retained HIV repertoires, approximately 57 were collected before and 129 after ART initiation. Each repertoire was downsampled to 5000 TRB nucleotide sequences, and summary statistics were averaged across 100 downsampling iterations. TRB sequences were retained for analysis only if CDR3 regions of at least seven amino acids were present. Diversity was measured with a Shannon entropy-derived clonality score and the Gini coefficient. Repertoire networks linked the top 5000 CDR3 amino acid sequences whenever two sequences differed by an edit distance of one. Antigen specificity groups and MHC restriction were predicted for TRB CDR3 amino acid sequences with GLIPH2. To flag known CMV, EBV, HIV or tissue antigen associations, CDR3 amino acid sequences were matched against VDJdb and McPAS-TCR. Pre-ART, post-ART and control groups were compared with Wilcoxon signed-rank tests and Holm-Bonferroni correction. Entries here come from immuneACCESS through TCRdb and include only in-frame sequences with V and J called. Some clones fail to appear in such tables; in the studies checked, an unresolved V gene covers under half of the shortfall, and the cause of the remainder is unknown. V, J and clone size reflect that table, while D and trimming were determined from the DNA. Within this sample are 20,000 to 25,000 clones, with approximately 79% of them counted one time only. The top ten hold more than 9% of the sample.

General findings and caveats noted by the study authors: Owing to limited PBMC availability, only the TCR beta chain was sequenced, without alpha chain pairing. Narrower CDR3 length ranges were observed in HIV repertoires than in controls, and an antigen-experienced repertoire with only a slight naive shift after ART was suggested by the network structure. A significant increase in TRB diversity was found to be associated with ART initiation, although TRB diversity was observed to remain significantly below that of transplant donor controls even after long-term ART. Because cell numbers in pre-ART samples were limited, unsorted PBMC were profiled instead of sorted CD4+ and CD8+ T cells. The repertoire was dominated across all time points by expanded TRB clones identified before ART initiation, although this dominance was seen to fluctuate and to decrease in many PLHIV after ART. Inferences about post-ART repertoire changes were limited because no data were available on ART adherence, viral resistance or therapy changes. The samples span the years 2004 to 2017, and the ART regimens used at that time may not be as effective as current regimens.

This clone was observed a handful of times. The clone's antigen remains unknown. The input lacks base qualities; no much larger clone sits a single base away. This TCR came from a woman in her thirties or forties with HIV. The material sequenced was unsorted PBMCs, taken 4.1 years after starting antiretroviral therapy.

The DNA sequence reads TGTGCCATCAGCACCGGGACAGGGAAAAACATTCAGTACTTC. It encodes CAISTGTGKNIQYF. The rearranged segments are TRBV10-3 and TRBJ2-4; 9 central nucleotides agree with TRBD1. CDR1 ENHRY and CDR2 SYGVKD were looked up in the germline V gene. The CDR3 starts with the cysteine, ends with the phenylalanine, and has 14 residues. The CDR3 DNA has 42 bases and is translated from base 1. Unmatched junction bases come to 4, with V trimmed by 6 bases and J by 4 bases.